The subject of this entry is one T cell receptor beta chain. What this receptor recognizes is not known. No base-level quality is on record; no much larger clone is a single base apart. TCRbeta CDR3 regions were amplified from genomic DNA using the immunoSEQ Assay, a bias-controlled multiplex PCR. In the paper's pipeline: The number of nucleated cells in each sample was estimated from the amplification of reference gene primers within the assay. To quantify the absolute abundance of each unique TCRbeta CDR3 rearrangement, sequence reads were collapsed and filtered. Productive Simpson clonality was computed per sample as the square root of Simpson's diversity index over productive rearrangements. TCRdb took over this immuneACCESS table, retaining in-frame rearrangements with V and J assigned. Such tables are incomplete; in checked studies, under half of the missing clones stem from an unresolved V gene, and the remainder is unexplained. D and trimming were read from the DNA, whereas the V and J calls and clone size are those reported in that table. In this sample the table shows about 330,000 clones, around 87% of which occur a single time. Jointly, the top ten make up approximately 5% of the sample.

Enrolling through a virtual design, the prospective study's participants ranged in age from about 18 to 89 years and lived across 24 United States geographic areas. To assign participants to cohorts, the prospective study relied on clinical history that participants themselves reported in a screening survey and a study questionnaire. Recovered participants in ImmuneRACE Cohort 3 were defined as having two consecutive negative NP/OP PCR tests, clearance from a healthcare professional, or resolution of symptoms. In the prospective study, mobile phlebotomists collected whole blood, serum and a nasopharyngeal or oropharyngeal swab from each participant. Additional blood draws and questionnaires over an approximately 2-month period could optionally be provided by prospective study participants. Before DNA extraction, prospective study blood samples were shipped either frozen or at room temperature.

Trimming takes 0 bases off V and 5 bases off J; junction bases not matched to a gene: 12. Its CDR3 holds 19 amino acids, cysteine through phenylalanine. The CDR3 DNA has 57 bases and is translated from base 1. CDR1 SGHRS and CDR2 YFSETQ are derived from the germline V gene. This record comes from a study of blood T cell repertoires in COVID-19 (dated by TCRdb to 2018 to 2020). The study in broad terms: Samples from collaborators originated in the United States, Italy and Spain and spanned both the acute and convalescent phases of COVID-19. The material from the prospective study consisted of cDNA or gDNA derived from T cells, B-cell-depleted T cells, or PBMCs. Deeply sampled blood TCRbeta repertoires from subjects exposed to, actively infected with, or recovered from COVID-19 were included in the dataset. The repertoires were made available in a free public database intended to serve as a resource for research on the immune response to SARS-CoV-2. The samples were drawn from the first 160 participants of the ongoing ImmuneRACE study and from 950 to 1,500 subjects provided by 6 global collaborators. Nearly every sample came with metadata listing a de-identified subject ID, COVID-19 status, age in years and sex. Where available, HLA class I and class II types were obtained from metadata supplied by the sample provider rather than from assay-based typing. Summary of the overall study and its limitations: How much clinical and demographic metadata was included differed by source and by participant, and the metadata was provided uncurated.

The chain is made from TRBV5-1 and TRBJ1-6, and TRBD1 matches 9 of the central bases. This sequence was found in a woman in her 30s who had recovered from COVID-19. The sequenced sample was PBMCs or T cells enriched from blood (not recorded which). Here the CDR3 is given as CASSLEGTGGSLDNSPLHF. DNA sequence: TGCGCCAGCAGCTTGGAAGGCACAGGGGGCTCTCTGGATAATTCACCCCTCCACTTT.